These T cell receptor beta chains were read from a single sample in a study of CD8 T cells in cerebrospinal fluid in Alzheimer's disease. TCRdb reanalyzed the 10x single-cell sequencing reads, giving one entry per CDR3 protein sequence and no DNA. Its listing shows over a thousand distinct CDR3 sequences. Sequenced input: cerebrospinal fluid. The receptors derive from a human donor with mild cognitive impairment. Both conserved end residues are part of each CDR3. Each record gives: clone size, V gene, J gene, CDR3 protein. Not all rows give a size; the values are once, few, many and, for expanded clones, a class.

medium-sized	TRBV6-6	TRBJ1-2	CASSYVDSTGYTF
medium-sized	TRBV6-1	TRBJ2-7	CATEDITYEQYF
medium-sized	TRBV7-9	TRBJ2-1	CASSIGRGVYNEQFF
medium-sized	TRBV9	TRBJ2-1	CASSAEAGGRVNEQFF
medium-sized	TRBV29-1	TRBJ2-5	CSVTEGGLQETQYF
large	TRBV6-6	TRBJ2-5	CASSYAPDRGTQYF
medium-sized	TRBV20-1	TRBJ2-1	CSAPTRNNEQFF
-	TRBV5-5	TRBJ2-5	CASSRQEQETQYF
medium-sized	TRBV12-3/TRBV12-4	TRBJ1-5	CASSLGGPNQPQHF
medium-sized	TRBV7-2	TRBJ2-5	CASSLDYRGETQYF
large	TRBV20-1	TRBJ1-1	CSARGSPGTTEAFF
large	TRBV7-2	TRBJ2-5	CASSLRAGVETQYF
medium-sized	TRBV5-1	TRBJ2-1	CASRIFQGIYNEQFF
large	TRBV7-2	TRBJ2-1	CASSLGAGGYNEQFF
medium-sized	TRBV6-5	TRBJ1-1	CASEQGGRNTEAFF
large	TRBV7-8	TRBJ2-1	CASMMTSGDNEQFF
medium-sized	TRBV14	TRBJ2-7	CASSPGGLPYEQYF
-	TRBV5-1	TRBJ2-7	CASSYDSIYEQYF
medium-sized	TRBV5-1	TRBJ1-4	CASSRDSNEKLFF
large	TRBV7-2	TRBJ1-4	CASSLGPPGGFGEKLFF
medium-sized	TRBV20-1	TRBJ2-5	CSARGGTRGDF
medium-sized	TRBV6-6	TRBJ1-1	CASSRDPTEAFF
medium-sized	TRBV28	TRBJ1-2	CASSGDRIYGYTF
medium-sized	TRBV29-1	TRBJ1-3	CSGVSGNTIYF
medium-sized	TRBV6-1	TRBJ2-3	CASSEVGRDRDTQYF
-	TRBV19	TRBJ2-1	CASSINHRQKHYNEQFF
medium-sized	TRBV24-1	TRBJ1-1	CATSAPGMNTEAFF
medium-sized	TRBV4-2	TRBJ2-1	CASSQDQRAGAGNEQFF
-	TRBV5-1	TRBJ2-2	CASRASGSVGTGELFF
large	TRBV20-1	TRBJ2-1	CSAEGLAGGPNEQFF
-	TRBV28	TRBJ2-1	CASSHRTSGGLPSYNEQFF
-	TRBV7-8	TRBJ1-4	CASSRSTGGNEKLFF
medium-sized	TRBV6-1	TRBJ2-1	CASSEVGDFLFF
medium-sized	TRBV11-2	TRBJ2-5	CASRLGGPETQYF
medium-sized	TRBV9	TRBJ2-7	CASSVGRTGLYEQYF
medium-sized	TRBV6-2/TRBV6-3	TRBJ2-7	CASSYPPRTYEQYF
large	TRBV5-1	TRBJ2-3	CASSIGTATDTQYF
medium-sized	TRBV7-9	TRBJ1-4	CASSLAWGTTNEKLFF
medium-sized	TRBV11-2	TRBJ1-6	CASSSNIADSPLHF
medium-sized	TRBV7-6	TRBJ2-3	CASSLGQGDTQYF
large	TRBV9	TRBJ2-3	CASSVTGGRGGFTDTQYF